Presented here are 11 T cell receptor beta chains from one specimen sequenced in a study of blood T cells in healthy people across ages. Then a second PCR, running about 6 to 11 cycles, was carried out with a sample-barcoded 5' primer and a J-beta primer mix. MiXCR, applied by TCRdb to the 5' RACE reads, yields one record per CDR3 protein. The repertoire holds 550,000 to 600,000 distinct CDR3 sequences, roughly 43% seen once, with roughly 25% in the top ten. Sequenced input: blood. The receptor set was obtained from a man at least 80 years old in good health.

This clonotype has at least ten counts. The chain recombines TRBV6-5 with TRBJ2-6; 8 bases are shared with TRBD1. The germline gives CDR1 MNHEY, CDR2 SVGAGI. V was pared by 0 bases and J by 11 bases, with 6 bases of the junction left unmatched. This CDR3 region has 15 residues. The CDR3 DNA reads as TGTGCCAGCAGTTACTCGACAGGGGCCCTCGACGTCCTGACTTTC. Translated: CASSYSTGALDVLTF.

The rearrangement uses TRBV20-1 and TRBJ2-4; TRBD2 agrees at 9 bases. The J call may be wrong; the DNA end is better matched by TRBJ2-7. This CDR3 region has 13 residues. Looked up from germline, CDR1 is DFQATT and CDR2 is SNEGSKA (reference sequence). CDR3 sequence (DNA): TGCAGTGCTCCAGCGGGGGGTCGGTACGAGCAGTACTTC. It yields the protein CSAPAGGRYEQYF.

The chain uses TRBV6-2 or TRBV6-3 and TRBJ1-6, with D possibly matching TRBD1 (5 bases). This CDR3 has 14 amino acids. Looked up from germline, CDR1 is MNHEY and CDR2 is SVGEGT. The germline V and J ends were trimmed by 6 bases and 7 bases, with 13 bases remaining between them. CDR3 loop: CASRLGTQNSPLHF. The CDR3 region has the DNA TGTGCCAGCAGACTGGGGACCCAGAATTCACCCCTCCACTTT.

The V call is TRBV15, the J call TRBJ2-3; D ambiguous. CDR3 length equals 16 residues. Trimming cost V 1 base and J 2 bases, with 13 bases left between them. The germline gives CDR1 LNHNV, CDR2 YYDKDF (reference sequence). This CDR3 is CATSRGRPKPTDTQYF. The CDR3 DNA is TGTGCCACCAGCAGAGGTCGGCCCAAGCCCACAGATACGCAGTATTTT.

The J gene is TRBJ2-7, the V gene TRBV28; D tentatively fits TRBD1 or TRBD2 (5 bases each). The germline V gene has CDR1 MDHEN and CDR2 SYDVKM. The CDR3 consists of 16 residues. The germline V and J ends were trimmed by 6 bases and 0 bases, with 18 bases remaining between them. In DNA form, the CDR3 reads TGTGCCAGCAGCCCCCCGGGGACGAGGAGCTCCTACGAGCAGTACTTC. It yields the protein CASSPPGTRSSYEQYF.

The rearrangement joins TRBV27 to TRBJ1-1; TRBD1 is a possible D gene (6 bases). The germline gives CDR1 MNHEY, CDR2 SMNVEV (reference sequence). The CDR3 has 18 amino acids. Trimming shortened V by 6 bases and J by 1 base, and 24 bases separated the two germline ends. CDR3 DNA: TGTGCCAGCAGCGCCGGAGGGGGGGGACCGGGACCGAACACTGAAGCTTTCTTT. Its protein is CASSAGGGGPGPNTEAFF.

This rearrangement joins TRBV11-2 to TRBJ2-1; no definite D call. The CDR3 totals 14 residues. CDR1 SGHAT and CDR2 FQNNGV come from the germline V gene. V was shortened by 4 bases and J by 5 bases, with 12 bases between the two germline ends. CDR3 in DNA: TGTGCCAGCAGCTCGCAGAGACGACACAATGAGCAGTTCTTC. Its protein is CASSSQRRHNEQFF.

This clonotype came up a few times. The chain joins TRBV6-6 to TRBJ1-6, with D possibly matching TRBD1 (5 bases). V was trimmed by 5 bases and J by 6 bases, leaving 14 bases between them. This CDR3 spans 15 amino acids. CDR1 is MNHNY, CDR2 SVGAGI, per germline (reference sequence). This CDR3 reads CASSVGGGGNSPLHF. As DNA, the CDR3 is TGTGCCAGCAGTGTGGGGGGTGGGGGTAATTCACCCCTCCACTTT.

The V gene is TRBV7-2, the J gene TRBJ2-3; 9 bases line up with TRBD2. There are 16 residues in the CDR3. Germline V gene data show CDR1 as SGHTA and CDR2 as FQGNSA. V shed 3 bases, J shed 5 bases, and the junction held 9 bases outside the gene matches. Here the CDR3 DNA reads TGTGCCAGCAGCTTGATGGGCGGGGGGGCCGTAGATACGCAGTATTTT. Protein sequence: CASSLMGGGAVDTQYF.

This clonotype was observed at least ten times. V is TRBV6-5 and J is TRBJ2-7; 10 bases are shared with TRBD1. Trimming at V came to 0 bases and at J to 2 bases, leaving 7 bases not matched to a gene. The CDR3 totals 17 residues. Germline V gives CDR1 MNHEY, CDR2 SVGAGI. The CDR3 DNA is TGTGCCAGCAGTTACTCGGTAACCGGGACAGGGGCCTACGAGCAGTACTTC. Translated: CASSYSVTGTGAYEQYF.

This chain joins TRBV20-1 and TRBJ1-1, with unresolved D. This CDR3 has 16 residues. V was clipped by 2 bases and J by 3 bases, with 19 bases between them. The germline V gene has CDR1 DFQATT and CDR2 SNEGSKA (reference sequence). CDR3 sequence: CSARPFAGRFDTEAFF. The DNA of the CDR3 is TGCAGTGCTAGACCATTCGCCGGGCGTTTTGACACTGAAGCTTTCTTT.